Here is one TCR beta chain with its context. As processed by the authors: Estimates of nucleated cell counts were drawn from the amplification of reference gene primers. Measured with immunoSEQ multiplex PCR; TCRdb has only the in-frame clones, and not every one. The V and J calls and clone size come from that table; D and trimming were worked out from the DNA. The sample has over 14,000 clones, approximately 90% seen once. These data originate in a study of blood T cell repertoires in COVID-19. Study information: Samples came from the United States, Italy and Spain, spanning acute and convalescent COVID-19. T cells, B-cell-depleted T cells, or PBMCs supplied cDNA or gDNA.

Looked up from germline, CDR1 is MNHEY and CDR2 is SMNVEV (reference sequence). This CDR3 is 18 amino acids long. J was trimmed by 0 bases and V by 4 bases; bases with no gene match: 11. The specimen sequenced was peripheral blood. The origin of this receptor is a human donor in a cohort sampled during active COVID-19. The J gene is TRBJ1-2, the V gene TRBV27; the match to TRBD1 covers 10 bases. This CDR3 is CASSSVYRDRGANYGYTF. Here the CDR3 DNA reads TGTGCCAGCAGTTCCGTATACCGGGACAGGGGAGCTAACTATGGCTACACCTTC.